Presented here are 10 T cell receptor beta chains from one specimen sequenced in a study of beta chain features in type 1 diabetes. The study reverse transcribed the entire isolated RNA, so it sequenced expressed TCRB transcripts. The data were produced by immunoSEQ multiplex PCR, yet TCRdb's version contains in-frame clones alone and is incomplete. This table has 850,000 to 900,000 clones, roughly 16% appearing once. The sample was naive CD4+ T cells from blood. The receptor source for this set is a woman aged 18-30 years in good health.

This chain connects TRBV28 to TRBJ1-5, with a tentative D call TRBD1 (6 bases). Germline V gene lookup returns CDR1 MDHEN and CDR2 SYDVKM. The CDR3 runs to 14 residues. V lost 6 bases to trimming and J lost 6 bases, with 15 bases between them. CDR3: CASSPARGIQPQHF. For the CDR3, the DNA is TGTGCCAGCAGCCCAGCCAGGGGAATTCAGCCCCAGCATTTT. Filled out from reference TRBV28 and TRBJ1-5, the complete variable domain reads DVKVTQSSRYLVKRTGEKVFLECVQDMDHENMFWYRQDPGLGLRLIYFSYDVKMKEKGDIPEGYSVSREKKERFSLILESASTNQTSMYLCASSPARGIQPQHFGDGTRLSIL.

This clone was seen more than once but under ten times. CDR3 region: CASSLAGLAGGEQYF. The CDR3 coding sequence is TGTGCCAGCAGCTTGGCCGGACTAGCGGGAGGCGAGCAGTACTTC. The chain couples TRBV5-4 to TRBJ2-7; 14 bases align to TRBD2. The J segment lost 6 bases and the V segment lost 0 bases, leaving 2 bases of the junction unmatched. The germline CDR1 and CDR2 sequences are SGHNT and YYREEE (reference sequence). This CDR3 spans 15 amino acids.

The CDR3 is CASSRAVQETQYF. The CDR3 DNA reads TGTGCCAGCAGCCGGGCGGTCCAAGAGACCCAGTACTTC. The J gene is TRBJ2-5, the V gene TRBV7-3, with unresolved D. The CDR3 is 13 amino acids. Per the germline V gene, CDR1 is SGHTA and CDR2 is FQGTGA. V lost 5 bases and J 1 base, leaving 8 bases between the germline ends.

This clone has just one count. The chain combines TRBV6-5 with TRBJ2-7, with TRBD2 identical over 7 bases. J gave up 2 bases and V 0 bases, and 7 bases lay outside the gene matches. This CDR3 contains 16 residues. From germline, CDR1 is MNHEY and CDR2 SVGAGI. CDR3 protein: CASSYSSGTYPYEQYF. In nucleotides, the CDR3 is TGTGCCAGCAGTTACTCGAGCGGGACGTACCCCTACGAGCAGTACTTC.

This clone was seen only a few times. The rearrangement joins TRBV7-3 to TRBJ1-2; D ambiguous. Germline V lookup: CDR1 SGHTA, CDR2 FQGTGA. The CDR3 consists of 13 residues. V was pared by 0 bases and J by 8 bases, with 10 bases between. This chain's CDR3 is CASSLTGFEGYTF. The CDR3 DNA sequence: TGTGCCAGCAGCTTAACAGGGTTTGAGGGCTACACCTTC.

This clone was counted only a few times. This sequence joins TRBV19 and TRBJ2-6; D is perhaps TRBD1 (5 bases). Germline V gene lookup returns CDR1 LNHDA and CDR2 SQIVND (reference sequence). The CDR3 extends over 15 amino acids. Trimming took off 7 bases at V and 2 bases at J, with 12 bases between the two ends. The CDR3: CASNGQRTGANVLTF. The CDR3 DNA is TGTGCCAGTAATGGACAAAGGACTGGGGCCAACGTCCTGACTTTC. Using reference TRBV19 and TRBJ2-6 for the parts outside the CDR3, the full variable domain is DGGITQSPKYLFRKEGQNVTLSCEQNLNHDAMYWYRQDPGQGLRLIYYSQIVNDFQKGDIAEGYSVSREKKESFPLTVTSAQKNPTAFYLCASNGQRTGANVLTFGAGSRLTVL.

The chain has TRBV11-2 and TRBJ2-4; 7 positions match TRBD1. The V and J ends lost 3 bases and 0 bases, in that order; junction bases with no gene match: 2. The germline gives CDR1 SGHAT, CDR2 FQNNGV. The CDR3 covers 15 residues. The CDR3 nucleotides read TGTGCCAGCAGCTTCGGGACAGTAGCCAAAAACATTCAGTACTTC. This sequence encodes CASSFGTVAKNIQYF.

The V and J genes are TRBV2 and TRBJ2-7; TRBD2 matches 11 bases. Germline V gene sequence: CDR1 SNHLY, CDR2 FYNNEI. V gave up 2 bases and J gave up 10 bases; unmatched junction bases: 4. This CDR3 region has 13 residues. In DNA form, the CDR3 reads TGTGCCAGCAGTGAACTAGCGGGAGGTAAACAGTACTTC. This sequence encodes CASSELAGGKQYF.

This chain uses TRBV7-2 with TRBJ2-5, with 7 bases aligning to TRBD2. With V trimmed by 8 bases and J by 5 bases, 2 bases remained unmatched. The CDR3 length is 11 residues. Germline V CDR1 and CDR2: SGHTA, FQGNSA. For the CDR3, the DNA is TGTGCCAGCGGGAGGGCTGAGACCCAGTACTTC. Translated: CASGRAETQYF.

The J gene is TRBJ1-4, the V gene TRBV5-6, with D maybe TRBD1 (5 bases). Germline CDR1 and CDR2: SGHDT and YYEEEE. V lost 1 base and J 8 bases, leaving 15 bases between the germline ends. The CDR3 covers 15 residues. CDR3 coding DNA: TGTGCCAGCAGCTTGATCTCTCAGGGTGGCGAAAAACTGTTTTTT. Its translation: CASSLISQGGEKLFF.